Listed below are T cell receptor beta chains from one sample, sequenced in a study of control samples from healthy donors and cancer patients. Measured with immunoSEQ multiplex PCR; TCRdb has only the in-frame clones, and not every one. Of just over 150,000 clones detected, over 85% appear once; the ten largest clones hold 8.5%. Input material: blood. Source of these receptors: a woman aged 40 to 50 in good health. CDR3s include the opening cysteine and the closing phenylalanine or tryptophan. Each record gives: J gene, V gene, clone size, D gene, CDR3 DNA, CDR3 protein. The D gene is left open where the match is weak. The listing skips clone size in some rows; elsewhere it reads once, few, many or a size class.

TRBJ1-1,TRBV30,-,-,TGTGCCTGGACTTCTGGGAGGAACACTGAAGCTTTCTTT,CAWTSGRNTEAFF
TRBJ2-5,TRBV7-2,-,-,TGTGCCAGCAGCTTAAGTCCTAGGGCAACCCAGTACTTC,CASSLSPRATQYF
TRBJ2-3,TRBV7-7,-,TRBD2,TGTGCCAGCAGCCCACTAGCGGGGAGGCCAGATACGCAGTATTTT,CASSPLAGRPDTQYF
TRBJ1-4,TRBV6-2/TRBV6-3,-,-,TGTGCCAGCAGTTACTACGGGTCTAATGAAAAACTGTTTTTT,CASSYYGSNEKLFF
TRBJ2-5,TRBV6-2/TRBV6-3,-,TRBD1,TGTGCCAGCAGCTCCGGGACAGATCGGGCGGCACCCCTTGGGGAGACCCAGTACTTC,CASSSGTDRAAPLGETQYF
TRBJ2-6,TRBV18,-,-,TGTGCCAGCTCACTCGCAGGGTCCGGGGCCAACGTCCTGACTTTC,CASSLAGSGANVLTF
TRBJ1-2,TRBV11-2,-,TRBD1,TGTGCCAGCAGCTTGGACTCTTGGACAGGAAACTATGGCTACACCTTC,CASSLDSWTGNYGYTF
TRBJ1-5,TRBV2,once,-,TGTGCCAGCAGCCCTAACTCGATTAATCAGCCCCAGCATTTT,CASSPNSINQPQHF
TRBJ2-7,TRBV5-1,few,TRBD1,TGCGCCAGCAGCTTGGGAGACAGGGTCCACGAGCAGTACTTC,CASSLGDRVHEQYF
TRBJ1-1,TRBV9,-,-,TGTGCCAGCAGCGTAGCGGTGGGCACTGAAGCTTTCTTT,CASSVAVGTEAFF
TRBJ1-5,TRBV19,-,-,TGTGCCAGTAGTATAGTAGGATGGCAGGGGTATAGCAATCAGCCCCAGCATTTT,CASSIVGWQGYSNQPQHF
TRBJ2-7,TRBV6-5,few,TRBD2,TGTGCCAGCAGCAGATCGGGGGGGTTGGAGCAGTACTTC,CASSRSGGLEQYF
TRBJ1-1,TRBV19,-,TRBD1,TGTGCCAGTAGTATAGGGGGGACAGGGGATTCTGAAGCTTTCTTT,CASSIGGTGDSEAFF
TRBJ1-1,TRBV4-3,once,-,TGCGCCAGCAGCCAACAGGTCCAGATGAACACTGAAGCTTTCTTT,CASSQQVQMNTEAFF
TRBJ2-7,TRBV11-2,-,-,TGTGCCAGCAGCGTCCGGGACCTACACTACGAGCAGTACTTC,CASSVRDLHYEQYF
TRBJ2-5,TRBV25-1,-,-,TGTGCCAGCAGTGAACTGGAGGCAGGGAAAGAGACCCAGTACTTC,CASSELEAGKETQYF
TRBJ2-1,TRBV18,-,-,TGTGCCAGCTCTTCGGGGAAGGGTCCCTACAATGAGCAGTTCTTC,CASSSGKGPYNEQFF
TRBJ2-6,TRBV4-2,-,-,TGTGCCAGCAGCCAAGTGTCTGGGGCCAACGTCCTGACTTTC,CASSQVSGANVLTF
TRBJ2-3,TRBV10-1,-,-,TGCGCCAGCAGTGAGGTTAGCGAGGATACGCAGTATTTT,CASSEVSEDTQYF
TRBJ1-6,TRBV4-3,-,-,TGCGCCAGCAGCCAAGGGCGGGGTGCCTCCTATAATTCACCCCTCCACTTT,CASSQGRGASYNSPLHF
TRBJ1-3,TRBV9,-,-,TGTGCCAGCAGCAAAGGGGTGGGGGGTGGATCTGGAAACACCATATATTTT,CASSKGVGGGSGNTIYF
TRBJ2-1,TRBV11-3,once,-,TGTGCCAGCAGCTTTGCACGGTACAATGAGCAGTTCTTC,CASSFARYNEQFF
TRBJ1-1,TRBV4-1,-,-,TGCGCCAGCAGCCGCGCCGGGACCCTGGAAGCTGAAGCTTTCTTT,CASSRAGTLEAEAFF
TRBJ1-2,TRBV29-1,-,-,TGCAGCGTTGATAACACCGGTGGCTACACCTTC,CSVDNTGGYTF
TRBJ1-1,TRBV19,-,TRBD1,TGTGCCAGTAGTACGGGACAGGGGGCCACTGAAGCTTTCTTT,CASSTGQGATEAFF
TRBJ2-1,TRBV6-2/TRBV6-3,-,-,TGTGCCAGCAGTTACGCCCTGCTCCATAGGGATGAGCAGTTCTTC,CASSYALLHRDEQFF
TRBJ1-1,TRBV12-5,-,-,TGTGCTAGTGGTTTTCAGGGATTCACTGAAGCTTTCTTT,CASGFQGFTEAFF
TRBJ1-1,TRBV12-3/TRBV12-4,-,-,TGTGCCAGCAGCGACCGGAACACTGAAGCTTTCTTT,CASSDRNTEAFF
TRBJ2-1,TRBV11-3,-,TRBD1,TGTGCCAGCAGCTTAGGCCCACAGGGGAGAGTGGAGCAGTTCTTC,CASSLGPQGRVEQFF
TRBJ1-5,TRBV19,few,TRBD1,TGTGCCAGTAGGAGACCGGGACAGGGGACGGATCAGCCCCAGCATTTT,CASRRPGQGTDQPQHF
TRBJ1-5,TRBV27,-,TRBD1,TGTGCCAGCACGAAAACAGGGGGCGCGAATCAGCCCCAGCATTTT,CASTKTGGANQPQHF
TRBJ1-4,TRBV5-4,-,-,TGTGCCAGCAGCTTGCCTCCGGGACAACCTAATGAAAAACTGTTTTTT,CASSLPPGQPNEKLFF
TRBJ1-2,TRBV7-8,-,-,TGTGCCAGCAGCTTCGGGGAAGGGGGATATGGCTACACCTTC,CASSFGEGGYGYTF
TRBJ1-2,TRBV7-2,-,-,TGTGCCAGCAGCTCCCCGGGACGCCTAAACTATGGCTACACCTTC,CASSSPGRLNYGYTF
TRBJ2-2,TRBV4-3,-,TRBD2,TGCGCCAGCAGCCAAACTAGCGCGAACACCGGGGAGCTGTTTTTT,CASSQTSANTGELFF
TRBJ1-5,TRBV9,-,-,TGTGCCAGCAGCCCCCACGGCAATCAGCCCCAGCATTTT,CASSPHGNQPQHF
TRBJ2-1,TRBV10-3,once,TRBD2,TGTGCCATCAGTGGGGGCGGGAGATTTGTTGAGCAGTTCTTC,CAISGGGRFVEQFF
TRBJ1-1,TRBV5-4,-,TRBD1,TGTGCCAGCAAGGGGGCTAGAAACACTGAAGCTTTCTTT,CASKGARNTEAFF
TRBJ2-5,TRBV7-2,-,TRBD2,TGTGCCAGCAGCCCCCGACTAGCGGGAGATGGGACCCAGTACTTC,CASSPRLAGDGTQYF
TRBJ1-4,TRBV29-1,-,-,TGCAGCGGGGGGGGCGATGAAAAACTGTTTTTT,CSGGGDEKLFF
TRBJ2-7,TRBV7-9,-,TRBD2,TGTGCCAGCAGACCGCCTGGACAGGGACTAGCGGGAGGCTCCTACGAGCAGTACTTC,CASRPPGQGLAGGSYEQYF
TRBJ2-1,TRBV5-1,-,-,TGCGCCAGCAGCAATGGACTCCGGTATGACAATGAGCAGTTCTTC,CASSNGLRYDNEQFF
TRBJ1-1,TRBV27,-,TRBD1,TGTGCCAGCATCGAGAGGGGCGGACAGGGAGCTTTCTTT,CASIERGGQGAFF
TRBJ1-5,TRBV6-2/TRBV6-3,-,TRBD1,TGTGCCAGCAGTCTAGAAGGGACAGAGAAAAGCAATCAGCCCCAGCATTTT,CASSLEGTEKSNQPQHF
TRBJ1-2,TRBV24-1,-,-,TGTGCCACCAGTGACAGAGCTTGGGGTGGCTACACCTTC,CATSDRAWGGYTF
TRBJ2-7,TRBV7-2,-,-,TGTGCCAGCAGCTTAGGGTCCAGGGAGTATGAGCAGTACTTC,CASSLGSREYEQYF
TRBJ1-2,TRBV11-2,few,TRBD1,TGTGCCAGCAGCCAGTCACGTTTGGGGACAGGGGCTGACTATGGCTACACCTTC,CASSQSRLGTGADYGYTF
TRBJ1-1,TRBV6-1,-,-,TGTGCCAGCAGTGAGGTAGCAGCTGGAGAGAACACTGAAGCTTTCTTT,CASSEVAAGENTEAFF
TRBJ1-4,TRBV6-6,-,-,TGTGCCAGCAGTTACTCGGGCGGAACTAATGAAAAACTGTTTTTT,CASSYSGGTNEKLFF